This entry describes one T cell receptor beta chain. Its antigen remains unidentified. This sample was included in a study of CD8+ T cells in alopecia areata. Study-level background: Using the percentage of affected scalp area, treated patients' severity was scored. Study-wide findings and caveats: Tofacitinib significantly lowered scalp clonality and expanded CD8+ clones among the top 100.

Sequencing used cDNA as its template, made by extracting RNA and reverse transcribing it. TCRdb's table, derived via immunoSEQ multiplex PCR, lists solely in-frame clones and lacks some. The sample consists of some 150,000 clones, 86% of them appearing once. Treatment defined: oral pan-JAK inhibitor, 5-10 mg twice daily. Alopecia areata patients provided lesional scalp punch biopsies and peripheral blood, both collected for the study. The germline CDR1 and CDR2 sequences are MNHEY and SVGAGI. The CDR3 has 13 amino acids. V was pared by 6 bases and J by 3 bases, with 5 bases of the junction left unmatched.

The chain combines TRBV6-5 with TRBJ2-7; 7 positions match TRBD1. The source material was CD8+ T cells sorted from blood, sampled at week 4, from a patient treated with tofacitinib. This clonotype originated in a human donor with alopecia areata. CDR3 sequence: CASSHPGGYEQYF. In nucleotides, the CDR3 is TGTGCCAGCAGCCACCCAGGGGGCTACGAGCAGTACTTC.